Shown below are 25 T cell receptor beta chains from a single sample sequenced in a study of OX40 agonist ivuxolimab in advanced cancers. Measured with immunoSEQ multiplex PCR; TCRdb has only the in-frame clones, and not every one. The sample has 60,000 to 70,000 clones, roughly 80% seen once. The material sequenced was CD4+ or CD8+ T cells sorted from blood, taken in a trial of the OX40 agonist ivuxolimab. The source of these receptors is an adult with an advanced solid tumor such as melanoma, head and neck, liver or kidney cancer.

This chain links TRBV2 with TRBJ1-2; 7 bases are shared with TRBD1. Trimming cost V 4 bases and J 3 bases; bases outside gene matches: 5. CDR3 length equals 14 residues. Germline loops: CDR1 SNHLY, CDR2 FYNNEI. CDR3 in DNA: TGTGCCAGCAGTGTCCTGACAGGGTACTATGGCTACACCTTC. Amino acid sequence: CASSVLTGYYGYTF.

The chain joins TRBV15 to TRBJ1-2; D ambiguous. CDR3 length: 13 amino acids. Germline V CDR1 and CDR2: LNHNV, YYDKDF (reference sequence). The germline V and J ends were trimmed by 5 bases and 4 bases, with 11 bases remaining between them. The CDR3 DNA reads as TGTGCCACCAGCCTCAGTACCATCTATGGCTACACCTTC. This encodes CATSLSTIYGYTF.

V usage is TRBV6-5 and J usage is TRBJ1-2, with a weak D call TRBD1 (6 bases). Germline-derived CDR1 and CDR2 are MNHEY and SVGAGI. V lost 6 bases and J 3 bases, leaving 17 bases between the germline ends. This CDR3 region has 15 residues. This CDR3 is CASRAVQGNHYGYTF. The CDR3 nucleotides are TGTGCCAGCAGAGCGGTACAGGGCAACCACTATGGCTACACCTTC.

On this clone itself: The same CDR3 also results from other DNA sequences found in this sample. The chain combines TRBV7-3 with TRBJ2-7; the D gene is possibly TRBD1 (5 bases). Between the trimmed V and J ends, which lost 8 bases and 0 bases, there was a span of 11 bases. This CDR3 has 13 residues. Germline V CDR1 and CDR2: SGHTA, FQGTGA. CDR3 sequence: CASSQGASYEQYF. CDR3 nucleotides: TGTGCCAGCTCCCAAGGGGCCTCCTACGAGCAGTACTTC.

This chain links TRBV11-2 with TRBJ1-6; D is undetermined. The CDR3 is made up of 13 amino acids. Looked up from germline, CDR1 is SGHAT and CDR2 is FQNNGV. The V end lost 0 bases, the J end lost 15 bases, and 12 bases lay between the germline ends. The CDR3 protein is CASSLDPNIFLHF. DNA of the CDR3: TGTGCCAGCAGCTTAGATCCTAACATCTTCCTCCACTTT. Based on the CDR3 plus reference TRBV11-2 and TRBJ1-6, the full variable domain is EAGVAQSPRYKIIEKRQSVAFWCNPISGHATLYWYQQILGQGPKLLIQFQNNGVVDDSQLPKDRFSAERLKGVDSTLKIQPAKLEDSAVYLCASSLDPNIFLHFGNGTRLTVT.

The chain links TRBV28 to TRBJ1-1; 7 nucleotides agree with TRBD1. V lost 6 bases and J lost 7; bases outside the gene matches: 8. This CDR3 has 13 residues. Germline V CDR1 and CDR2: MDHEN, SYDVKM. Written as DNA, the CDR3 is TGTGCCAGCAGCCAGGGGGAGTCAAATGAAGCTTTCTTT. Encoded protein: CASSQGESNEAFF.

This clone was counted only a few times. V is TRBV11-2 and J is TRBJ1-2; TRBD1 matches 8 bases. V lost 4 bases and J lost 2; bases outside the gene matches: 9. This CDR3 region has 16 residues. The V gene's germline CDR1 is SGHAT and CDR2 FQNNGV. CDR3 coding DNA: TGTGCCAGCAGCTCGTTGAAAAGACAGGGGAACTATGGCTACACCTTC. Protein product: CASSSLKRQGNYGYTF.

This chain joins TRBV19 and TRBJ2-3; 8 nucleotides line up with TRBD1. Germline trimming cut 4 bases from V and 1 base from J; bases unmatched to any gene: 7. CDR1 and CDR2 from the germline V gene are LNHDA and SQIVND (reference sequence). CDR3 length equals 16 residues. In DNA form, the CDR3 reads TGTGCCAGTAGTACTAGAGGACAGGGTGGCACAGATACGCAGTATTTT. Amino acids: CASSTRGQGGTDTQYF.

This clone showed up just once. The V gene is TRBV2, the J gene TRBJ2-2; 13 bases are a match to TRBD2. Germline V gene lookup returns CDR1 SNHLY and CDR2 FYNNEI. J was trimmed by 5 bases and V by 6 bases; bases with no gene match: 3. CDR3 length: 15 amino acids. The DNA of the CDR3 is TGTGCCAGCAGACTAGCGGGAGGGTATACCGGGGAGCTGTTTTTT. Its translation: CASRLAGGYTGELFF. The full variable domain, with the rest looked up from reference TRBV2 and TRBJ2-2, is EPEVTQTPSHQVTQMGQEVILRCVPISNHLYFYWYRQILGQKVEFLVSFYNNEISEKSEIFDDQFSVERPDGSNFTLKIRSTKLEDSAMYFCASRLAGGYTGELFFGEGSRLTVL.

The CDR3 sequence is CASSLAGTIYNEQFF. In DNA form, the CDR3 reads TGTGCCAGCAGCCTGGCCGGGACTATTTACAATGAGCAGTTCTTC. This rearrangement joins TRBV11-2 to TRBJ2-1, with 7 nucleotides matching TRBD2. V shed 5 bases and J 4 bases; nucleotides not matched to a gene: 8. The length of the CDR3 is 15 residues. The germline CDR1 and CDR2 sequences are SGHAT and FQNNGV.

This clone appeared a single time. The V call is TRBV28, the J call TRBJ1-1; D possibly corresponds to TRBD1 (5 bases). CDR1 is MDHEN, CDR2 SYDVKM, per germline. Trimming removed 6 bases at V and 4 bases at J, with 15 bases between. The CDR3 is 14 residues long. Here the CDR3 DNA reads TGTGCCAGCAGCCGGGGGGGGATTGGCACTGAAGCTTTCTTT. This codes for CASSRGGIGTEAFF.

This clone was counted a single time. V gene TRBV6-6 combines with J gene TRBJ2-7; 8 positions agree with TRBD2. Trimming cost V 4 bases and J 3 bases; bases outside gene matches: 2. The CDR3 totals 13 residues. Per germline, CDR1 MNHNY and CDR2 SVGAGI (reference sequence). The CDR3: CASSLAGNYEQYF. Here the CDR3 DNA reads TGTGCCAGCAGTTTAGCGGGGAACTACGAGCAGTACTTC.

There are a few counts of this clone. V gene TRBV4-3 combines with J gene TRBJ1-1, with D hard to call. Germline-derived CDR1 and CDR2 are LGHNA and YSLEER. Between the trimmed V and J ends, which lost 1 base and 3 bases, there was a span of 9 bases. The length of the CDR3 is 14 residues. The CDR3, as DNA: TGCGCCAGCAGCCAAGGGGCACGAGACACTGAAGCTTTCTTT. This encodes CASSQGARDTEAFF.

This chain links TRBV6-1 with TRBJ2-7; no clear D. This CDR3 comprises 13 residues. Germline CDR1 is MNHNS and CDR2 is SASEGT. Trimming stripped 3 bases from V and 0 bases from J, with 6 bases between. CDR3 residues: CASSDYSSYEQYF. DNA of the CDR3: TGTGCCAGCAGTGACTACAGCTCCTACGAGCAGTACTTC.

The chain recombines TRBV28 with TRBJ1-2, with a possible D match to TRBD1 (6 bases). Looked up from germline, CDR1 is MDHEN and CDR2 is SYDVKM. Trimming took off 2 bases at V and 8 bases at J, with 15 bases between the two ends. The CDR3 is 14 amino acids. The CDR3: CASSLSPGARGYTF. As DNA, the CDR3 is TGTGCCAGCAGTTTAAGCCCGGGGGCGCGGGGCTACACCTTC.

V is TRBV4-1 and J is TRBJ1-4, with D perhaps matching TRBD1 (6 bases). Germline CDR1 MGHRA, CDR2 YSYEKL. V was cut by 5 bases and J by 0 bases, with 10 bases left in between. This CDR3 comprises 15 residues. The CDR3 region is CASSIGGATNEKLFF. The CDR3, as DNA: TGCGCCAGCAGCATAGGGGGGGCAACTAATGAAAAACTGTTTTTT.

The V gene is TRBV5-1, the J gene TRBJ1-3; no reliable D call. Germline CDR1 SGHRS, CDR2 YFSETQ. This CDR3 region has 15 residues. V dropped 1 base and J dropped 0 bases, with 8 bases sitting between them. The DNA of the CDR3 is TGCGCCAGCAGCTTGCCGGTTGACTCTGGAAACACCATATATTTT. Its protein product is CASSLPVDSGNTIYF.

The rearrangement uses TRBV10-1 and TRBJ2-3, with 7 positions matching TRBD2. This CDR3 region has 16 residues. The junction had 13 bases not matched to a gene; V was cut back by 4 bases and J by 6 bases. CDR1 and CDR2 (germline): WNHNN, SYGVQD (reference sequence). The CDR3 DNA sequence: TGCGCCAGCAGTGTTGGGGGGGGTTCTCCCCCCGATACGCAGTATTTT. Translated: CASSVGGGSPPDTQYF.

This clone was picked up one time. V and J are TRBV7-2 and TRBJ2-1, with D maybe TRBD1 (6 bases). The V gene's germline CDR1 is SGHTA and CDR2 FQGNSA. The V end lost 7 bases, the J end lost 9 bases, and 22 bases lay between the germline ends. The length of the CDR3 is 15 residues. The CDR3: CASNGAGARTREQFF. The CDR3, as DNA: TGTGCCAGCAACGGGGCAGGGGCGCGCACTCGTGAGCAGTTCTTC.

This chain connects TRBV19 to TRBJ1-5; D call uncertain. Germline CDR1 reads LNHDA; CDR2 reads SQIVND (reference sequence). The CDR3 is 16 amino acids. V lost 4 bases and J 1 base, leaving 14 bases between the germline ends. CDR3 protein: CASSKDGWSSNQPQHF. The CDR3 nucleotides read TGTGCCAGTAGTAAGGATGGGTGGTCGAGCAATCAGCCCCAGCATTTT.

The CDR3 DNA reads as TGTGCCAGTAATGGGCCAGGCGCGTACACTGAAGCTTTCTTT. As protein: CASNGPGAYTEAFF. The gene calls are TRBV19 and TRBJ1-1; D not resolved. Trimming removed 7 bases at V and 3 bases at J, with 15 bases between. CDR3 length: 14 residues. Germline CDR1 is LNHDA and CDR2 is SQIVND (reference sequence).

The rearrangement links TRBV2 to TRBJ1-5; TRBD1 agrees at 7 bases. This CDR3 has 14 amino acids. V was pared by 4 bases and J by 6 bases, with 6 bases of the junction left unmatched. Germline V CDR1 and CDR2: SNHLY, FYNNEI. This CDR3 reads CASSATGASQPQHF. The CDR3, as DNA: TGTGCCAGCAGTGCCACAGGGGCAAGTCAGCCCCAGCATTTT. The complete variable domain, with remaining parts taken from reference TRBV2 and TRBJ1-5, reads EPEVTQTPSHQVTQMGQEVILRCVPISNHLYFYWYRQILGQKVEFLVSFYNNEISEKSEIFDDQFSVERPDGSNFTLKIRSTKLEDSAMYFCASSATGASQPQHFGDGTRLSIL.

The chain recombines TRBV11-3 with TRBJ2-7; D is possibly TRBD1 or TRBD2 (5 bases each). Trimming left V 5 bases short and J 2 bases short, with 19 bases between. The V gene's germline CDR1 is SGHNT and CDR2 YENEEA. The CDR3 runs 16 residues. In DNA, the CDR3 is TGTGCCAGCAGCCCGGAAGTGGGGACCGTAACCTACGAGCAGTACTTC. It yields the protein CASSPEVGTVTYEQYF.

DNA of the CDR3: TGTGCCAGCAGCTTAGGAGGGGGCTACAATGAGCAGTTCTTC. Protein sequence: CASSLGGGYNEQFF. The V and J genes are TRBV7-9 and TRBJ2-1; tentative D call: TRBD1 (6 bases). Germline loops: CDR1 SEHNR, CDR2 FQNEAQ (reference sequence). The ends were cut back, 1 base at V and 3 bases at J, with 7 bases in the middle. This CDR3 is built from 14 residues.

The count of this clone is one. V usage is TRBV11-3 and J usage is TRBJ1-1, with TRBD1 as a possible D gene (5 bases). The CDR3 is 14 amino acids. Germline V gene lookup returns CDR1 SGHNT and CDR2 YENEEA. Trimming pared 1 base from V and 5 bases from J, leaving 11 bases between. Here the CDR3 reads CASSLGGLETEAFF. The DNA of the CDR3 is TGTGCCAGCAGCTTAGGGGGCTTGGAAACTGAAGCTTTCTTT.